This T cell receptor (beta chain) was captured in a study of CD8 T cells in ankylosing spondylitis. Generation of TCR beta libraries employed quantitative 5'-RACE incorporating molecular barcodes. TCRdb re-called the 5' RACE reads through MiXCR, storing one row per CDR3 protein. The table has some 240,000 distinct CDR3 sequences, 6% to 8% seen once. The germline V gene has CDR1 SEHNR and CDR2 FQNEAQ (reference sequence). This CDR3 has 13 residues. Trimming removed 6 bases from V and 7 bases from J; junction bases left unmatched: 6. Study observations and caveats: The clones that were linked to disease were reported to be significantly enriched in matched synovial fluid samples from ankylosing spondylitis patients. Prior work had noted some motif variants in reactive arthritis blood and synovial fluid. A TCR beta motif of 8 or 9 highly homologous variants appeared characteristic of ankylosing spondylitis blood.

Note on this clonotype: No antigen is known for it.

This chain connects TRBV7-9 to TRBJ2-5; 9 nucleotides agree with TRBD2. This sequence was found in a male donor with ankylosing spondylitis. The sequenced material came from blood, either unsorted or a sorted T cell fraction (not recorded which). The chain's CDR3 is CASRPSGEGTQYF. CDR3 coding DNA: TGTGCCAGCAGGCCTAGCGGGGAAGGGACCCAGTACTTC.